This T cell receptor beta chain was recovered during a study of T-cell memory formation after mild COVID-19. Germline V lookup: CDR1 SGDLS, CDR2 YYNGEE. The CDR3 runs 17 residues. With 4 bases removed from V and 7 bases from J, the gap between germline ends came to 26 bases. TCRdb analysed the 5' RACE reads with MiXCR anew, one entry per CDR3 protein. Seen here are around 300,000 distinct CDR3 sequences, around 15% observed once, and the top ten hold 20% to 25%. The chain combines TRBV9 with TRBJ1-1; D unresolved. The sample was PBMCs or a T cell subset sorted from them (not recorded which). This TCR derives from a man younger than 30 who had mild COVID-19 (a few samples of this study predate the infection). Cell type and time point are not known. Here the CDR3 DNA reads TGTGCCAGCAGCCCCGAGGTTGATACAGAGCACGGTGGTGAAGCTTTCTTT. Translation: CASSPEVDTEHGGEAFF.